Listed here are 19 T cell receptor beta chains from one sample, sequenced in a study of blood T cell repertoires in COVID-19. Assay: immunoSEQ multiplex PCR; the TCRdb copy retains only in-frame clones and omits some. The repertoire consists of fewer than 400,000 clones, with approximately 87% occurring once and the leading ten covering less than 3%. Sequencing was performed on peripheral blood. The receptor source for this set is a woman aged 25-40 years with COVID-19, enrolled during active disease.

The V and J genes are TRBV28 and TRBJ2-5, with 9 bases that match TRBD2. The CDR3 runs 15 residues. V shed 5 bases and J 5 bases; nucleotides not matched to a gene: 9. Germline V gene lookup returns CDR1 MDHEN and CDR2 SYDVKM. The CDR3 protein is CASSNTGTSMETQYF. Here the CDR3 DNA reads TGTGCCAGCAGTAACACCGGGACTAGCATGGAGACCCAGTACTTC.

The rearrangement joins TRBV28 to TRBJ1-3; TRBD1 aligns across 10 bases. J was trimmed by 2 bases and V by 9 bases; bases with no gene match: 10. From germline, CDR1 is MDHEN and CDR2 SYDVKM. The CDR3 has 16 residues. The DNA of the CDR3 is TGTGCCAGTCGAGGATCCGGACAGGGGGCTGGAAACACCATATATTTT. Translation gives CASRGSGQGAGNTIYF.

This clone was seen more than once but under ten times. The CDR3 nucleotides read TGCGCCAGCAGACAGGACCCCTCTGGAAACACCATATATTTT. Protein sequence: CASRQDPSGNTIYF. The genes are TRBV5-1 and TRBJ1-3, with D possibly TRBD1 on 5 matching bases. CDR3 length equals 14 residues. Germline CDR1 is SGHRS and CDR2 is YFSETQ. Trimming removed 5 bases from V and 0 bases from J, with 9 bases in between.

The CDR3 bases are TGTGCCAGCAGCGCTTACGGGACAGGGGGAAACGAGCAGTACTTC. It yields the protein CASSAYGTGGNEQYF. The V and J genes are TRBV11-3 and TRBJ2-7; TRBD1 matches at 11 bases. There are 15 residues in the CDR3. Per germline, CDR1 SGHNT and CDR2 YENEEA. The V segment lost 5 bases and the J segment 5 bases; nucleotides outside the gene matches: 8.

This clone has just one count. The V call is TRBV3-1 (or the pseudogene TRBV3-2), the J call TRBJ1-2, with TRBD1 as a possible D gene (5 bases). The germline V and J ends were trimmed by 0 bases and 6 bases, with 14 bases remaining between them. Germline CDR1 LGHDT, CDR2 YNNKEL (reference sequence). This CDR3 has 15 residues. The CDR3 DNA sequence: TGTGCCAGCAGCCAAGATCTTGGAGGGGCTCATGGCTACACCTTC. It specifies CASSQDLGGAHGYTF.

The chain links TRBV9 to TRBJ2-1; 11 nucleotides agree with TRBD2. The CDR3 runs 16 residues. Trimming took 4 bases from V and 3 from J; bases not matched to a gene: 6. Looked up from germline, CDR1 is SGDLS and CDR2 is YYNGEE. CDR3 region: CASSMNLAGGYNEQFF. The DNA for the CDR3 is TGTGCCAGCAGCATGAATCTAGCGGGAGGCTACAATGAGCAGTTCTTC.

The chain uses TRBV6-2 or TRBV6-3 and TRBJ1-1; TRBD1 matches at 7 bases. CDR1 is MNHEY and CDR2 is SVGEGT in the germline V gene. After removal of 5 bases from V and 5 bases from J, the junction contained 8 bases not matched to a gene. The CDR3 totals 14 residues. DNA of the CDR3: TGTGCCAGCAGTCTCAGGGGGATGAGGACTGAAGCTTTCTTT. It yields the protein CASSLRGMRTEAFF.

The chain carries TRBV6-5 and TRBJ2-3; D may be TRBD1 (6 bases). This CDR3 has 15 amino acids. CDR1 MNHEY and CDR2 SVGAGI come from the germline V gene. V was shortened by 1 base and J by 2 bases, with 10 bases between the two germline ends. The CDR3 nucleotides read TGTGCCAGCAGTTACTTAGGACAGCTCACAGATACGCAGTATTTT. Translated: CASSYLGQLTDTQYF.

The genes are TRBV20-1 and TRBJ2-1; no clear D gene. Trimming removed 8 bases from V and 5 bases from J, with 10 bases in between. The germline V gene has CDR1 DFQATT and CDR2 SNEGSKA (reference sequence). The CDR3 totals 11 residues. CDR3 sequence reads: CSHTKNNEQFF. Written as DNA, the CDR3 is TGCAGTCACACCAAGAACAATGAGCAGTTCTTC.

The chain carries TRBV9 and TRBJ2-7, with TRBD2 matching over 7 bases. Trimming removed 3 bases from V and 1 base from J; junction bases left unmatched: 10. CDR3 size: 16 residues. Germline V gene lookup returns CDR1 SGDLS and CDR2 YYNGEE. CDR3 nucleotides: TGTGCCAGCAGCGACTCACTAAGGACTAGTTCCTACGAGCAGTACTTC. It specifies CASSDSLRTSSYEQYF.

Only a few counts were recorded for this clone. The chain carries TRBV5-1 and TRBJ1-2; a weak D match, TRBD1 (5 bases). CDR1 and CDR2 (germline): SGHRS, YFSETQ. This CDR3 comprises 15 residues. V lost 4 bases and J 8 bases, leaving 21 bases between the germline ends. CDR3 sequence: CASSHVSGGADGYTF. The CDR3 bases are TGCGCCAGCAGCCACGTCTCGGGTGGGGCTGACGGCTACACCTTC.

Details on this clone: One end of the junction does not line up with germline, which may come from a read error. The chain links TRBV11-3 to TRBJ2-1; the D gene is possibly TRBD2 (6 bases). Germline V gene data show CDR1 as SGHNT and CDR2 as YENEEA. CDR3 length: 13 amino acids. The CDR3 region is CASSGDSHNEQFF. The CDR3 DNA reads as TGTGCCAGCAGCGGGGACTCCCACAATGAGCAGTTCTTC. Filled out from reference TRBV11-3 and TRBJ2-1, the complete variable domain reads EAGVVQSPRYKIIEKKQPVAFWCNPISGHNTLYWYLQNLGQGPELLIRYENEEAVDDSQLPKDRFSAERLKGVDSTLKIQPAELGDSAVYLCASSGDSHNEQFFGPGTRLTVL.

A note on this clone: The same CDR3 is also encoded by other DNA sequences in this sample. This rearrangement joins TRBV3-1 (or the pseudogene TRBV3-2) to TRBJ2-3, with 10 bases identical to TRBD2. CDR1 and CDR2 (germline): LGHDT, YNNKEL (reference sequence). The CDR3 length is 16 residues. After removal of 1 base from V and 0 bases from J, the junction contained 1 base not matched to a gene. CDR3 bases: TGTGCCAGCAGCCAAGGGACTAGCGGAAGCACAGATACGCAGTATTTT. Its protein product is CASSQGTSGSTDTQYF.

In regard to this clone: Other DNA sequences within the sample encode an identical CDR3. The CDR3 DNA follows: TGTGCCAGCAGTCTCACAGTGAACTATGGCTACACCTTC. It translates to CASSLTVNYGYTF. The genes are TRBV27 and TRBJ1-2; D gene ambiguous. Germline values: CDR1 MNHEY, CDR2 SMNVEV (reference sequence). The V and J ends lost 5 bases and 2 bases respectively, with 9 bases between them. There are 13 residues in the CDR3.

CDR3 protein: CASSSPTGIENTIYF. The CDR3 DNA follows: TGTGCCAGCAGCTCCCCAACAGGCATCGAAAACACCATATATTTT. This chain links TRBV6-5 with TRBJ1-3; tentatively, D is TRBD1 (5 bases). The CDR3 totals 15 residues. Germline CDR1 reads MNHEY; CDR2 reads SVGAGI. Trimming shortened V by 6 bases and J by 6 bases, and 18 bases separated the two germline ends.

The CDR3 bases are TGTGCCAGCTGTCCTAGCGTAACCCAAGAGACCCAGTACTTC. It encodes CASCPSVTQETQYF. The chain has TRBV7-8 and TRBJ2-5; possibly TRBD2 for D (6 bases). Trimming shortened V by 8 bases and J by 1 base, and 14 bases separated the two germline ends. Germline CDR1 SGHVS, CDR2 FQNEAQ. There are 14 residues in the CDR3.

This chain links TRBV12-5 with TRBJ2-2; TRBD1 matches 12 bases. V trimming: 5 bases; J trimming: 4 bases; junction bases outside the gene matches: 8. The CDR3 has 17 amino acids. Germline V gene data show CDR1 as LGHNT and CDR2 as FRNRAP. CDR3 in DNA: TGTGCTAGTGGTGGGACAGGGGGCCGCGGAGGCACCGGGGAGCTGTTTTTT. This codes for CASGGTGGRGGTGELFF.

The chain links TRBV11-1 to TRBJ2-2, with 9 bases lining up with TRBD1. J was trimmed by 4 bases and V by 7 bases; bases with no gene match: 10. CDR3 length: 16 amino acids. From germline, CDR1 is SGHAT and CDR2 FQDESV (reference sequence). CDR3 bases: TGTGCCAGCAACGCAGTTACAGGGGGCATCACCGGGGAGCTGTTTTTT. Translated: CASNAVTGGITGELFF.

The chain is built from TRBV6-1 and TRBJ1-2, with D possibly matching TRBD1 (5 bases). V lost 1 base to trimming and J lost 9 bases, with 15 bases between them. Per the germline V gene, CDR1 is MNHNS and CDR2 is SASEGT. CDR3 length: 14 amino acids. The chain's CDR3 is CASSEEVQALSYTF. The DNA of the CDR3 is TGTGCCAGCAGTGAAGAGGTACAGGCATTAAGCTACACCTTC.